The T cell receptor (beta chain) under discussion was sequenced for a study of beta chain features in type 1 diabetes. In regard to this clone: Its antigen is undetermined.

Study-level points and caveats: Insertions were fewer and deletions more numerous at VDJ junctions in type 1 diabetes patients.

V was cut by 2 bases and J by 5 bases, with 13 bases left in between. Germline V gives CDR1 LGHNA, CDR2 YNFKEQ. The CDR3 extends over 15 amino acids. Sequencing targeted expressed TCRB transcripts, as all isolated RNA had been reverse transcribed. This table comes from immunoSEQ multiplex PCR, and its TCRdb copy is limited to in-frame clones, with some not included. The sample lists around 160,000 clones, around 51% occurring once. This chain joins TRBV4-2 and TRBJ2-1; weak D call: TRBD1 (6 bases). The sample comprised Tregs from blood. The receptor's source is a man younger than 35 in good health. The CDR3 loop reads CASSQLTGQNNEQFF. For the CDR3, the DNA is TGTGCCAGCAGCCAACTAACGGGACAAAACAATGAGCAGTTCTTC.